What follows is one T cell receptor (beta chain) and its context. What it binds is not known. This sample stems from a study of cytomegalovirus exposure and HLA in healthy donors. Points from the study as a whole: A later look showed TCR association rates differing by HLA locus, highest for DRB1 and lowest for HLA-C.

The CDR3 is 19 amino acids. The V gene's germline CDR1 is SGHDT and CDR2 YYEEEE. V was clipped by 2 bases and J by 3 bases; unmatched bases: 11. The PCR made use of 60 Vbeta and 13 Jbeta primers. The method was immunoSEQ multiplex PCR; TCRdb's version includes in-frame clones alone and lacks a portion of them. Counted here are 110,000 to 150,000 clones, around 84% occurring once; the ten biggest clones make up more than 2%. The rearrangement links TRBV5-6 to TRBJ2-3, with 14 bases lining up with TRBD2. The sequenced sample consisted of PBMCs. This clonotype was obtained from a boy aged 2 to 10 in good health and CMV-seronegative. CDR3 in amino acids: CASSFLSSGTSGSTDTQYF. The CDR3 DNA follows: TGTGCCAGCAGCTTTTTGTCTTCGGGGACTAGCGGGAGTACAGATACGCAGTATTTT.